Listed below are T cell receptor beta chains from one sample, sequenced in a study of T cells after yellow fever vaccination. In TCRdb, the 5' RACE reads were re-called with MiXCR into one record per CDR3 protein. The sample comprises roughly 330,000 distinct CDR3 sequences, 3.5% to 4.5% of which are singletons, and approximately 24% rests with the top ten. This specimen was PBMCs, taken 5 days after the yellow fever booster vaccination. Source of these receptors: a man younger than 35 who received the YFV17D yellow fever vaccine. CDR3s include the opening cysteine and the closing phenylalanine or tryptophan. Fields, in order: V gene, J gene, D gene, clone size, CDR3 DNA, CDR3 protein. A D gene is named only where the DNA matches it firmly. A clone size is listed for some rows: how often the clone was seen (once, few, many), or a class if it is expanded.

>TRBV7-9|TRBJ2-3|.|many
TGTGCCAGCCCAGGACCGTATTTT
CASPGPYF
>TRBV5-5|TRBJ1-6|TRBD1|.
TGTGCCAGCAGCATGTCCGGGACAGGGAGCGTCAATTCACCCCTCCACTTT
CASSMSGTGSVNSPLHF
>TRBV11-3|TRBJ2-7|TRBD1|many
TGTGCCAGCAGCTCCGGGGGACAGGGCTCCTACGAGCAGTACTTC
CASSSGGQGSYEQYF
>TRBV20-1|TRBJ2-1|TRBD2|few
TGCAGTGCCCACCGAACTAGCGGGGGGACTTACAATGAGCAGTTCTTC
CSAHRTSGGTYNEQFF
>TRBV10-2|TRBJ2-3|TRBD2|few
TGCGCCAGCCTTACTAGCGGGGGCCAAACAAGCACAGATACGCAGTATTTT
CASLTSGGQTSTDTQYF
>TRBV12-3/TRBV12-4|TRBJ2-3|.|many
TGTGCCAGCAGTTTAGCGCGTGGGGCCACGTCAGTAGATACGCAGTATTTT
CASSLARGATSVDTQYF
>TRBV10-3|TRBJ1-6|TRBD1|few
TGTGCCATCAGTGAGGGTCCAGGGGGAGGTAATTCACCCCTCCACTTT
CAISEGPGGGNSPLHF
>TRBV4-1|TRBJ2-5|.|few
TGCGCCAGCAGCCATTATAACCGGAATGATGACCAAGAGACCCAGTACTTC
CASSHYNRNDDQETQYF
>TRBV5-1|TRBJ2-4|.|.
TGCGCCAGCCCCCCCACATCTAGTGACATTCAGTACTTC
CASPPTSSDIQYF
>TRBV5-1|TRBJ2-5|TRBD1|many
TGCGCCAGCAGCAAAGGACAGGGCTTAGAGACCCAGTACTTC
CASSKGQGLETQYF
>TRBV20-1|TRBJ1-5|.|few
TGCAGTGCTAGAGACAGGATCATGCAGCCCCAGCATTTT
CSARDRIMQPQHF
>TRBV7-3|TRBJ1-2|.|.
TGTGCCAGCAGCCCAACCACTAACTATGGCTACACCTTC
CASSPTTNYGYTF
>TRBV7-9|TRBJ1-1|.|few
TGTGCCAGCAGCTTTGGAGGGGGAGGCACTGAAGCTTTCTTT
CASSFGGGGTEAFF
>TRBV27|TRBJ2-1|.|.
TGTGCCAGCAGTTTATTTCTCCCGAGCGATGAGCAGTTCTTC
CASSLFLPSDEQFF
>TRBV7-6|TRBJ2-1|TRBD2|.
TGTGCCAGCAGCCCCGTTTTAGAGCGGGGAGGGCAGTTCTTC
CASSPVLERGGQFF
>TRBV7-2|TRBJ1-1|TRBD1|.
TGTGCCAGCAGCCTGATAACAGGGGGGAACACTGAAGCTTTCTTT
CASSLITGGNTEAFF
>TRBV20-1|TRBJ1-1|TRBD1|many
TGCAGTGCCATCGAGGGGGCGAACACTGAAGCTTTCTTT
CSAIEGANTEAFF
>TRBV20-1|TRBJ2-5|TRBD2|.
TGCAGTGCTAGAGGGTTAGCGGGGGCCCTAACGGCTCGAGAGACCCAGTACTTC
CSARGLAGALTARETQYF
>TRBV19|TRBJ2-2|.|few
TGTGCCAGTAGTATAGTTGGCGGATCCATCGGGGAGCTGTTTTTT
CASSIVGGSIGELFF
>TRBV4-1|TRBJ2-1|.|many
TGCGCCAGCAGCCAAGAAGGCGGCAGGTCCTACAATGAGCAGTTCTTC
CASSQEGGRSYNEQFF
>TRBV18|TRBJ1-3|.|many
TGTGCCAGCTCTCGACAGGAGGAGGGCGGAAACACCATATATTTT
CASSRQEEGGNTIYF
>TRBV7-6|TRBJ1-1|TRBD1|.
TGTGCCAGCAGCTCGCGGGACAGGGCCGCTGAAGCTTTCTTT
CASSSRDRAAEAFF
>TRBV18|TRBJ1-1|.|many
TGTGCCAGCCAGCGAGAAGGGAACACTGAAGCTTTCTTT
CASQREGNTEAFF
>TRBV7-7|TRBJ2-5|TRBD1|few
TGTGCTAGCAGCCAAAGACAGGGGGCTGAGACCCAGTACTTC
CASSQRQGAETQYF
>TRBV7-2|TRBJ2-1|TRBD2|.
TGTGCCAGCAGCTTAGCCTTAAGACTAGCGTCCTACAATGAGCAGTTCTTC
CASSLALRLASYNEQFF
>TRBV7-9|TRBJ1-3|.|few
TGTGCCAGCAGCCCACCGGGGGGGTCTAGAAACACCATATATTTT
CASSPPGGSRNTIYF
>TRBV7-2|TRBJ1-4|.|few
TGTGCCAGCAGCCAGCCCCCCCAGGCAACTAATGAAAAACTGTTTTTT
CASSQPPQATNEKLFF
>TRBV6-2/TRBV6-3|TRBJ1-2|TRBD1|.
TGTGCCAGCAGCTCATCTGACAGGGCCTACACCTTC
CASSSSDRAYTF
>TRBV7-2|TRBJ1-2|TRBD1|many
TGTGCCAGCAGTCCGGACAGGGAGGGAGGCTACACCTTC
CASSPDREGGYTF
>TRBV7-6|TRBJ1-4|.|few
TGTGCCAGCAGCAACACAGGGAGAAATGAAAAACTGTTTTTT
CASSNTGRNEKLFF
>TRBV9|TRBJ2-7|TRBD2|many
TGTGCCAGCAGCCCTGGACTAGCGGGGGCCCCAGAGCAGTACTTC
CASSPGLAGAPEQYF
>TRBV7-9|TRBJ2-1|TRBD1|.
TGTGCCAGCAGCTTCTGGTGGCCAACCAGACAGGGGGCCGTCGATGAGCAGTTCTTC
CASSFWWPTRQGAVDEQFF
>TRBV27|TRBJ2-1|TRBD2|.
TGTGCCAGCAGTTTCGACGGGGGGGGCTTAGGCTCCTACAATGAGCAGTTCTTC
CASSFDGGGLGSYNEQFF
>TRBV7-9|TRBJ2-5|.|many
TGTGCCAGCAGTCGACGGGACGCTAAAGAGACCCAGTACTTC
CASSRRDAKETQYF
>TRBV5-1|TRBJ2-5|.|many
TGCGCCAGCAGCTTGGCCACGTGGGGGGCCCAAGAGACCCAGTACTTC
CASSLATWGAQETQYF
>TRBV7-8|TRBJ2-3|.|few
TGTGCCAGCAGCTTAGGCGTGAGGTGGAGGGCCACAGATACGCAGTATTTT
CASSLGVRWRATDTQYF
>TRBV5-1|TRBJ2-2|.|.
TGCGCCAGCAGCTTGTTTAAGCCCGGGGAGCTGTTTTTT
CASSLFKPGELFF
>TRBV7-6|TRBJ1-4|.|few
TGTGCCAGCAGCTTACGGGGGGGCCTTGATGAAAAACTGTTTTTT
CASSLRGGLDEKLFF
>TRBV6-6|TRBJ1-2|.|many
TGTGCCAGCTGTAGGACAGATAACTATGGCTACACCTTC
CASCRTDNYGYTF
>TRBV14|TRBJ2-5|.|.
TGTGCCAGCAGCCAAGAAACCGGACGTGATCAAGAGACCCAGTACTTC
CASSQETGRDQETQYF
>TRBV6-2/TRBV6-3|TRBJ2-3|TRBD1|few
TGTGCCAGCAGTCAGCGGGACAGGGGCTACACAGATACGCAGTATTTT
CASSQRDRGYTDTQYF
>TRBV7-7|TRBJ2-5|.|.
TGTGCCAGCAGCGCCTTGGTGGTACAGGGACAAGAGACCCAGTACTTC
CASSALVVQGQETQYF
>TRBV6-1|TRBJ1-1|.|.
TGTGCCAGCAGTGAAGCGCCCGTGGTTTCTGAGGACACTGAAGCTTTCTTT
CASSEAPVVSEDTEAFF
>TRBV5-5|TRBJ1-2|.|.
TGTGCCAGCAGCTGGAGTATCGGGACTGACGAGGCCTATGGCTACACCTTC
CASSWSIGTDEAYGYTF
>TRBV21-1|TRBJ2-7|.|.
TGTGCCAGTATGTCCCAGGCGTCTTACGAGCAGTACTTC
CASMSQASYEQYF
>TRBV27|TRBJ1-4|.|.
TGTGCCAGCAGTGCGTCCGGGACGCGAGAAAAACTGTTTTTT
CASSASGTREKLFF
>TRBV20-1|TRBJ2-2|TRBD1|many
TGCAGTGCTCGAACCGGCGGGACAGGGACCGGGGAGCTGTTTTTT
CSARTGGTGTGELFF
>TRBV5-1|TRBJ2-5|TRBD2|many
TGCGCCAGCAGTCGAACTAGCGGGGCAGAGACCCAGTACTTC
CASSRTSGAETQYF
>TRBV7-9|TRBJ1-2|.|many
TGTGCCAGCAGCCCCGTCGGAGGGGGGAGGCATGGCTACACCTTC
CASSPVGGGRHGYTF
>TRBV3-1|TRBJ2-3|.|many
TGTGCCAGCAGCCAGAAGATCTCCCCAGATACGCAGTATTTT
CASSQKISPDTQYF
>TRBV29-1|TRBJ2-5|.|.
TGCAGCGTTGGGGTAGGGATGGAGACCCAGTACTTC
CSVGVGMETQYF
>TRBV27|TRBJ1-2|.|few
TGTGCCAGCAGTTTTCTCGGAGGGGGAGCTGGCTACACCTTC
CASSFLGGGAGYTF
>TRBV5-1|TRBJ1-1|TRBD1|.
TGCGCCAGCAGCCTAAGACAGGGACTGAACACTGAAGCTTTCTTT
CASSLRQGLNTEAFF
>TRBV28|TRBJ1-3|.|many
TGTGCCAGCACCTTTTCGGTGGGAAACACCATATATTTT
CASTFSVGNTIYF
>TRBV12-3/TRBV12-4|TRBJ1-2|TRBD1|.
TGTGCCAGCAGCAAAGGACAGGGCGGGTATGGCTACACCTTC
CASSKGQGGYGYTF
>TRBV7-9|TRBJ1-1|.|many
TGTGCCAGCAGCTTAGGAGGAGGAGCTTTCTTT
CASSLGGGAFF
>TRBV15|TRBJ2-3|TRBD2|few
TGTGCCACCAGCCCTAAAGGGACTAGCGGGGGTCACCCTAGCACAGATACGCAGTATTTT
CATSPKGTSGGHPSTDTQYF